This T cell receptor beta chain was recorded in a study of spatial heterogeneity in lung cancer (dated by TCRdb to about 2019). Turning to the overall study: Samples were obtained from 65 to 90 patients with early-stage, untreated non-small cell lung cancer from the lung TRACERx cohort. Follow-up PBMC samples were sequenced whenever available, with the median time to follow-up being two to three years after resection. Beta-chain transcripts were consistently detected in greater numbers than alpha-chain transcripts, which likely reflected higher beta-chain transcript abundance. In the raw uncorrected reads, each unique combination of TCR and UMI appeared more than ten times on average. The study quantitatively compared TCR alpha and beta repertoires across multiple tumor regions, matched nontumor lung and blood in non-small cell lung cancer. Nonsynonymous mutation counts, determined by whole-exome sequencing of tumor tissue, were related to features of the TCR repertoire. Both alpha and beta chains were TCR-sequenced in samples taken at surgery, namely 220 tumor regions, approximately 66 matched nontumor lung samples and 50 to 60 PBMC samples. Here is what the overall study found, with its caveats: Only 13 to 15 patients were included in comparisons of baseline and follow-up blood repertoires. Ubiquitous expanded tumor TCRs showed up in blood more often at tumor resection than at routine follow-up. Confirming at a functional level the hypothesis that regional TCRs recognize regional mutations was considered to require additional single-cell paired TCR alpha and beta sequencing.

Trimming costs V 7 bases and J 2 bases, and their ends lie 9 bases apart. Sequences MNHEY (CDR1) and SVGEGT (CDR2) are obtained from the germline V gene. From the cysteine through the phenylalanine, the CDR3 covers 12 amino acids. The CDR3 DNA has 36 bases and is translated from base 1. The time point label, as the study defines it: blood at routine non-recurrence follow-up after resection. TCR sequencing used whole RNA extracted from tumor and nontumor lung tissue, or from cryopreserved PBMC samples, without cell sorting. Patients were selected for TCR sequencing only if sufficient RNA was available from at least two tumor regions. Receptor amplification or capture employed 5' RACE. The sequencing machine was a NextSeq 500. In the TCR library protocol, a unique molecular identifier was attached to each TCR cDNA molecule so that PCR and sequencing errors could be corrected. As for how the authors treated the data: Decombinator tools were used for TCR identification, UMI-based error correction and CDR3 extraction. TCRs above a frequency of 2 per 1,000, corresponding to the top 1% of the tumor frequency distribution, were defined as expanded. Rényi diversity was computed with the R vegan package after subsampling each repertoire 100 times to 5,000 TCRs. CDR3 similarity networks were built from amino acid triplet string-kernel similarity, connecting CDR3s with pairwise similarity above 0.82. TCRdb ran its own pipeline on the public reads, namely fastp trimming at Q25 and MiXCR clone calling, and kept in-frame beta chains. Duplicate CDR3 protein sequences are folded into a single record with the most common DNA and genes. The V and J calls follow TCRdb's processing rather than the paper's. This sample is represented by 50,000 or so distinct CDR3 sequences; about an eighth of them were singletons. The top ten clones comprise approximately 30% of the sample.

At least ten counts were recorded for this clonotype. Its antigen is still unknown. Within one base of it there is no much larger clone, and no base qualities were kept. The sequence joins TRBV6-2 or TRBV6-3 to TRBJ2-7, with the D gene call left open. This sequence was found in a male donor with early-stage non-small cell lung cancer. Sequencing was performed on PBMCs, taken at follow-up. Here is the DNA: TGTGCCAGCATCGGCCCCCCCTACGAGCAGTACTTC. Its product reads: CASIGPPYEQYF.